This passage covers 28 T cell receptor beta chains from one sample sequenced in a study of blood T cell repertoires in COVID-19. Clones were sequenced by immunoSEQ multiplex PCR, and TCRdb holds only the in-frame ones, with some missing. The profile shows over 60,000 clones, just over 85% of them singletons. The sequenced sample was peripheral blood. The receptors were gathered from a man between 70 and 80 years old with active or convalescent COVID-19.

The CDR3 here is CASSQGVGGTGTQYF. CDR3 in DNA: TGTGCCAGCAGCCAAGGCGTGGGCGGGACTGGGACCCAGTACTTC. This chain links TRBV3-1 (or the pseudogene TRBV3-2) with TRBJ2-5; D might be TRBD2 (6 bases). Trimming cost V 1 base and J 7 bases, with 16 bases left between them. Germline V gene lookup returns CDR1 LGHDT and CDR2 YNNKEL (reference sequence). The CDR3 is 15 residues long.

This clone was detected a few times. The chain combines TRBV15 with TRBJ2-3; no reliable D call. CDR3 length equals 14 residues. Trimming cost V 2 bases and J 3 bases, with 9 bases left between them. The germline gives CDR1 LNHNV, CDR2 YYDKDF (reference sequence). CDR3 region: CATSRSTPTDTQYF. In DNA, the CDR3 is TGTGCCACCAGCAGATCCACACCAACAGATACGCAGTATTTT.

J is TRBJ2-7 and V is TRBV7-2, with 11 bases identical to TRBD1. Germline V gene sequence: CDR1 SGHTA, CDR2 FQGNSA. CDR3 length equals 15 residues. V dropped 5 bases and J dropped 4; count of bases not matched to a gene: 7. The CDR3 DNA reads TGTGCCAGCAGCGCCAGGACAGGGGGCCAATACGAGCAGTACTTC. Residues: CASSARTGGQYEQYF. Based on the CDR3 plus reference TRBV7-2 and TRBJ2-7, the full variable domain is GAGVSQSPSNKVTEKGKDVELRCDPISGHTALYWYRQSLGQGLEFLIYFQGNSAPDKSGLPSDRFSAERTGGSVSTLTIQRTQQEDSAVYLCASSARTGGQYEQYFGPGTRLTVT.

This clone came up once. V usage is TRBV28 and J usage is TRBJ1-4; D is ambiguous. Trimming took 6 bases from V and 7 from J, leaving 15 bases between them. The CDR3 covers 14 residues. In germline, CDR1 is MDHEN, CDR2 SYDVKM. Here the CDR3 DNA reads TGTGCCAGCAGCCGGTCCGCATCGGGTGAAAAACTGTTTTTT. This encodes CASSRSASGEKLFF.

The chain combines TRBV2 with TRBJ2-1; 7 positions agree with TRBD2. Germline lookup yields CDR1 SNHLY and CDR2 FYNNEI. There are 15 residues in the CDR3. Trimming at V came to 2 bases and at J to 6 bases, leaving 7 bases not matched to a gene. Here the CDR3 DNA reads TGTGCCAGCAGTGAACTGGGGGGAGGGCTCAATGAGCAGTTCTTC. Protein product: CASSELGGGLNEQFF.

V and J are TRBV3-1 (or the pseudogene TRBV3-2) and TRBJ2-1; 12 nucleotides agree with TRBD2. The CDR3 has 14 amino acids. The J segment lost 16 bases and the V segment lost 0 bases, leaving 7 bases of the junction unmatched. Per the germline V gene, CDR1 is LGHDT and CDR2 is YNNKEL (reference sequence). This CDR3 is CASSQDLLAGGSFF. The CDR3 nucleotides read TGTGCCAGCAGCCAAGATCTACTAGCGGGAGGATCCTTCTTC.

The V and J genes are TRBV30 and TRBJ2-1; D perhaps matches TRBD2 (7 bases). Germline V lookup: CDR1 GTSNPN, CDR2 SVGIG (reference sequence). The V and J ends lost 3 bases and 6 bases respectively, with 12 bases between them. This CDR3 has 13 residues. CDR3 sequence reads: CAWRGRGGNEQFF. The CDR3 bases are TGTGCCTGGAGAGGGAGGGGGGGCAATGAGCAGTTCTTC.

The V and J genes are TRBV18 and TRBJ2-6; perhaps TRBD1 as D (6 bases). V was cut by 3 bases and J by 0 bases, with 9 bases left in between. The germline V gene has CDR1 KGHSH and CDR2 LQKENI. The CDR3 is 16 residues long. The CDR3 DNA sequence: TGTGCCAGCTCACCGACAGGAGACTCTGGGGCCAACGTCCTGACTTTC. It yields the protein CASSPTGDSGANVLTF.

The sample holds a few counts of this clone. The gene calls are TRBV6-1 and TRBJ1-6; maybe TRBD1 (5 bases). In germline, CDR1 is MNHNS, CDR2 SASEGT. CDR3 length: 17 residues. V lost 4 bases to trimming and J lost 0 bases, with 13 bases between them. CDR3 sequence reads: CASSVGELSSYNSPLHF. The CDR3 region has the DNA TGTGCCAGCAGTGTAGGGGAATTGAGCTCCTATAATTCACCCCTCCACTTT.

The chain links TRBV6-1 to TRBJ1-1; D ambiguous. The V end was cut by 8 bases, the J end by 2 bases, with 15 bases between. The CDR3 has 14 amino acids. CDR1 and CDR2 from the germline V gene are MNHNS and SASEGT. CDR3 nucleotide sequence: TGTGCCAGCGTTAACGGTGAGGGTAACACTGAAGCTTTCTTT. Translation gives CASVNGEGNTEAFF.

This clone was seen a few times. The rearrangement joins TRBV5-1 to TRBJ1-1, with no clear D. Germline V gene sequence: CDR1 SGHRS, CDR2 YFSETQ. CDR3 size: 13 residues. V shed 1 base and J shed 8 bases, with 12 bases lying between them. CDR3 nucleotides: TGCGCCAGCAGCTTGTCGGACTCCTCGGAAGCTTTCTTT. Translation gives CASSLSDSSEAFF.

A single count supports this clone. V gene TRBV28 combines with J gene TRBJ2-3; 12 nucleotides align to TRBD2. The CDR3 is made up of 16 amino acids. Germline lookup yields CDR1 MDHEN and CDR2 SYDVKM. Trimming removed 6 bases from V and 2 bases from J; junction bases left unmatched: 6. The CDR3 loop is CASSSSGRVLTDTQYF. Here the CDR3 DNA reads TGTGCCAGCAGCTCTAGCGGGAGGGTCCTCACAGATACGCAGTATTTT.

The CDR3 DNA reads TGTGCCAGCAGACTCGAGTACGAGCAGTACTTC. Protein sequence: CASRLEYEQYF. The J gene is TRBJ2-7, the V gene TRBV6-6, with D unclear. Germline V gives CDR1 MNHNY, CDR2 SVGAGI (reference sequence). This CDR3 is 11 amino acids long. V gave up 6 bases and J gave up 4 bases, with 7 bases separating them.

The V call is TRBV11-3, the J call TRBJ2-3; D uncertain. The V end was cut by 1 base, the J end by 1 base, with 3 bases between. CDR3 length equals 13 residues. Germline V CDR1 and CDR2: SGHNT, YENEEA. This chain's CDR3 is CASSLGGTDTQYF. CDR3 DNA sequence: TGTGCCAGCAGCTTAGGAGGCACAGATACGCAGTATTTT. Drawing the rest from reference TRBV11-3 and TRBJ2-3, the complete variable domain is EAGVVQSPRYKIIEKKQPVAFWCNPISGHNTLYWYLQNLGQGPELLIRYENEEAVDDSQLPKDRFSAERLKGVDSTLKIQPAELGDSAVYLCASSLGGTDTQYFGPGTRLTVL.

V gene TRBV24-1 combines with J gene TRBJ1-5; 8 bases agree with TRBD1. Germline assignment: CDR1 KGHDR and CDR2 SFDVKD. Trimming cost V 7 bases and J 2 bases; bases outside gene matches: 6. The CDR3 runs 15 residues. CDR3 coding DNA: TGTGCCACCAGAAACCGGGACAGGCGCAATCAGCCCCAGCATTTT. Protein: CATRNRDRRNQPQHF.

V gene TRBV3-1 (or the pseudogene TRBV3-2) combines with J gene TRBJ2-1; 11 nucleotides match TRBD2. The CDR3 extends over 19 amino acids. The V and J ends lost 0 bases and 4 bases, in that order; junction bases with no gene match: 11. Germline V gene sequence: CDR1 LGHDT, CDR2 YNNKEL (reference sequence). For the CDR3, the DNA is TGTGCCAGCAGCCAAGATCCCCGGGGACTAGCGGAGAAATACAATGAGCAGTTCTTC. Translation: CASSQDPRGLAEKYNEQFF.

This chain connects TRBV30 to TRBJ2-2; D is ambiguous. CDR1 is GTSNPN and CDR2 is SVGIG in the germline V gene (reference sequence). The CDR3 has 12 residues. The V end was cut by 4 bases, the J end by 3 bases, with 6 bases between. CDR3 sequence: CAWTPDTGELFF. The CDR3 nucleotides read TGTGCCTGGACCCCAGACACCGGGGAGCTGTTTTTT.

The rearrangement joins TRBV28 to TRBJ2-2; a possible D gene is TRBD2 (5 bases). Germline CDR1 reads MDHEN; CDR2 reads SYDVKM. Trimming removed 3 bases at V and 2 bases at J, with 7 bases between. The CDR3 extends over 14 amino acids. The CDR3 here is CASSLSGNTGELFF. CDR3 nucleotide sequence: TGTGCCAGCAGTTTGTCGGGAAACACCGGGGAGCTGTTTTTT.

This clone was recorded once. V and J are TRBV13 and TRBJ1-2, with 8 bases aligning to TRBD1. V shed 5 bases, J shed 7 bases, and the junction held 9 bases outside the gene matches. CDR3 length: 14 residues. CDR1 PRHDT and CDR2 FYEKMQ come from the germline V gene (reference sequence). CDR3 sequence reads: CASSSRTGRGGYTF. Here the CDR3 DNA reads TGTGCCAGCAGCAGCCGGACAGGGAGGGGTGGCTACACCTTC.

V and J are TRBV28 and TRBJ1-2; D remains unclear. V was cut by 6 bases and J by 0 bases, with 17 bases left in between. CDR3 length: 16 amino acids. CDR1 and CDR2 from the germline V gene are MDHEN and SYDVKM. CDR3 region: CASRPNYGSSNYGYTF. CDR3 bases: TGTGCCAGCAGACCCAACTATGGTTCATCTAACTATGGCTACACCTTC.

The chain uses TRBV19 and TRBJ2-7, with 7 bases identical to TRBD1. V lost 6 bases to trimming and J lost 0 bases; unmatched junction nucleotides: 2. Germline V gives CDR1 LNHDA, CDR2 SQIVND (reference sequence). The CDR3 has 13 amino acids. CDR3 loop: CASSGTVSYEQYF. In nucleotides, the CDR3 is TGTGCCAGTAGCGGGACAGTCTCCTACGAGCAGTACTTC. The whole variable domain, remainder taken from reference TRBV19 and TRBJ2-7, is DGGITQSPKYLFRKEGQNVTLSCEQNLNHDAMYWYRQDPGQGLRLIYYSQIVNDFQKGDIAEGYSVSREKKESFPLTVTSAQKNPTAFYLCASSGTVSYEQYFGPGTRLTVT.

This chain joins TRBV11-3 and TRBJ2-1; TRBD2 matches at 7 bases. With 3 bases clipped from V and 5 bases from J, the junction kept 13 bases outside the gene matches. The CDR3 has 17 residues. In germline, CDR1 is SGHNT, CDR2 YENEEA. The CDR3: CASSFGGTTDTNNEQFF. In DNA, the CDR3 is TGTGCCAGCAGCTTCGGCGGGACTACCGACACGAACAATGAGCAGTTCTTC.

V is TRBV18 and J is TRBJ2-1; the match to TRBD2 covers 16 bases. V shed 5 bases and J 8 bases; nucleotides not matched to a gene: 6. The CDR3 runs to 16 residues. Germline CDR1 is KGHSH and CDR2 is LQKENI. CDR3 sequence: CASSTGTSGRADEQFF. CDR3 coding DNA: TGTGCCAGCTCAACAGGGACTAGCGGGAGGGCCGATGAGCAGTTCTTC.

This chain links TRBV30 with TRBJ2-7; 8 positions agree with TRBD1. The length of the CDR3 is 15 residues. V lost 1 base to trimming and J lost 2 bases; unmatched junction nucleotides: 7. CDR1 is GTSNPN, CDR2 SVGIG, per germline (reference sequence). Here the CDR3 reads CAWSARTGWTYEQYF. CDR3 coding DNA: TGTGCCTGGAGTGCTCGGACAGGGTGGACCTACGAGCAGTACTTC.

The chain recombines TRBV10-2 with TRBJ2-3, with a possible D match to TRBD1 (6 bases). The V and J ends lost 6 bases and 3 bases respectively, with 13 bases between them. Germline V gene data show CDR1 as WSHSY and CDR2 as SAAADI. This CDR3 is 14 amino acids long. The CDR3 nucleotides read TGCGCCAGCAGCCAGGACAGAAAAACAGATACGCAGTATTTT. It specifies CASSQDRKTDTQYF.

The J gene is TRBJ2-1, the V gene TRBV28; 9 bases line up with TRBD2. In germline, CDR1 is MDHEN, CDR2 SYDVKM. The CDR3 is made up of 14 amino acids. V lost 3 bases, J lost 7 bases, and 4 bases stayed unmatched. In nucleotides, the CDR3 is TGTGCCAGCAGTTTGGGTAGCGGGAGAAATGAGCAGTTCTTC. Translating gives CASSLGSGRNEQFF.

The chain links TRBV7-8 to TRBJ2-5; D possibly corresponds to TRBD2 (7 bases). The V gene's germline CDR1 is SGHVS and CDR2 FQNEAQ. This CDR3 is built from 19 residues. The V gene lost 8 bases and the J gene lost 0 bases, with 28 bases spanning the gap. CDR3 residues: CASYPWGGPSGTYQETQYF. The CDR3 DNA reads TGTGCCAGCTACCCTTGGGGGGGGCCTAGCGGCACCTACCAAGAGACCCAGTACTTC.

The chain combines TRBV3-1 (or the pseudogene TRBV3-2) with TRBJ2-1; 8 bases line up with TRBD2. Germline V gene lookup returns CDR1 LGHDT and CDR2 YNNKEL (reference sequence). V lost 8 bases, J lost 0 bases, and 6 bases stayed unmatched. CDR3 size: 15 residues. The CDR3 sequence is CASPIAGFSYNEQFF. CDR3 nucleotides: TGTGCCAGCCCGATAGCGGGGTTCTCCTACAATGAGCAGTTCTTC.